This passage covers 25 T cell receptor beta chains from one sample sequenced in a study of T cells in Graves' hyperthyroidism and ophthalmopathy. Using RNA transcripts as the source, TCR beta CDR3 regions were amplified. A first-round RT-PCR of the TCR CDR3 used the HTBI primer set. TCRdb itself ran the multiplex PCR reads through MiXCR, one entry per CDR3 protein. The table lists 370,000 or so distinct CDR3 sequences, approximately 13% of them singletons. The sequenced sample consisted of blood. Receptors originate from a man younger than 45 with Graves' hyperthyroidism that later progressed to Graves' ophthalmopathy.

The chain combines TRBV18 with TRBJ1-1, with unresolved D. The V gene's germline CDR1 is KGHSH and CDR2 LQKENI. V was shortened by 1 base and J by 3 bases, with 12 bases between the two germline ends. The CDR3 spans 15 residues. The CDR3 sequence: CASSPRKGWDTEAFF. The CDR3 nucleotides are TGTGCCAGCTCACCACGGAAGGGTTGGGACACTGAAGCTTTCTTT.

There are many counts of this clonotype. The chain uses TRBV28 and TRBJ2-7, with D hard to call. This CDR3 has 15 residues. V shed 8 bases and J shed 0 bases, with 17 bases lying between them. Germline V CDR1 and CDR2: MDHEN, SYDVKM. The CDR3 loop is CASRASDLSSYEQYF. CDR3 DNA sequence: TGTGCCAGCCGAGCCTCCGACCTCAGCTCCTACGAGCAGTACTTC.

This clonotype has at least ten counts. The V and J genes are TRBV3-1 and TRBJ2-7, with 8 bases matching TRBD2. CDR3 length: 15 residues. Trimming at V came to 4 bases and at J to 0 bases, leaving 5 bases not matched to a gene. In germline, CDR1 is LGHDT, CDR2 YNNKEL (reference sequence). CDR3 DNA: TGTGCCAGCAGCCGTTCTAGCGGGCCCTCCTACGAGCAGTACTTC. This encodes CASSRSSGPSYEQYF.

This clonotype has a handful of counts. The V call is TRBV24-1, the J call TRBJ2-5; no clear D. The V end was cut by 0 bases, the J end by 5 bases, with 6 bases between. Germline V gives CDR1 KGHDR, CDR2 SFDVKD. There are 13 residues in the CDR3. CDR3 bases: TGTGCCACCAGTGATTTGCAAGGGGAGACCCAGTACTTC. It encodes CATSDLQGETQYF.

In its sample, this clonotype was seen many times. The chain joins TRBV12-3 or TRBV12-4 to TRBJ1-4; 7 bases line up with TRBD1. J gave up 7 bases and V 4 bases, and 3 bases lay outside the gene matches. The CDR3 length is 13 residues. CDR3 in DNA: TGTGCCAGCAGTTCTGGGACAGCTGAAAAACTGTTTTTT. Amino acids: CASSSGTAEKLFF.

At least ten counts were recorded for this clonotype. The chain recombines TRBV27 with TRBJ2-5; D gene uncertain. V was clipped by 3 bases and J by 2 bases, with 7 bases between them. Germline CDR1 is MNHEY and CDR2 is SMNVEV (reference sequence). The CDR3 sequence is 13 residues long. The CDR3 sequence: CASSLVWQETQYF. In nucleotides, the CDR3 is TGTGCCAGCAGTTTGGTCTGGCAAGAGACCCAGTACTTC.

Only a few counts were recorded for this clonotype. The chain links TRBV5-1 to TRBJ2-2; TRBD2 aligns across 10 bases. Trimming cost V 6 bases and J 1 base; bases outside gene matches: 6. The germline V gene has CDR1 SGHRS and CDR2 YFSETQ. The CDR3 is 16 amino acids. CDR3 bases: TGCGCCAGCACGGCGACTAGCGGGCTGAACACCGGGGAGCTGTTTTTT. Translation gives CASTATSGLNTGELFF.

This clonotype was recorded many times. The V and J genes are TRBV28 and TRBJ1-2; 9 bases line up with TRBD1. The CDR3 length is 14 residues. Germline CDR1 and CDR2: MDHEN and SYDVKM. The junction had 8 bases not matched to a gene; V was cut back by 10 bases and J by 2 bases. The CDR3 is CATTGDRENYGYTF. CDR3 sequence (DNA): TGTGCCACCACCGGGGACAGGGAAAACTATGGCTACACCTTC.

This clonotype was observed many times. The CDR3 region is CASSEKETQYF. CDR3 nucleotides: TGTGCCAGCAGCGAGAAAGAGACCCAGTACTTC. The chain joins TRBV7-9 to TRBJ2-5, with D unresolved. V was shortened by 5 bases and J by 3 bases, with 4 bases between the two germline ends. Per the germline V gene, CDR1 is SEHNR and CDR2 is FQNEAQ (reference sequence). The CDR3 loop spans 11 amino acids.

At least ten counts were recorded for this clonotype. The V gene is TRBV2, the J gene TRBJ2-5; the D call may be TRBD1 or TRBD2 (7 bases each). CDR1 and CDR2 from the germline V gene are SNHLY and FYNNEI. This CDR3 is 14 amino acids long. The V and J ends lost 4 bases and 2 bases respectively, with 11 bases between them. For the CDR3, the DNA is TGTGCCAGCAGTGCAGGGGGGGGGCAAGAGACCCAGTACTTC. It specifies CASSAGGGQETQYF.

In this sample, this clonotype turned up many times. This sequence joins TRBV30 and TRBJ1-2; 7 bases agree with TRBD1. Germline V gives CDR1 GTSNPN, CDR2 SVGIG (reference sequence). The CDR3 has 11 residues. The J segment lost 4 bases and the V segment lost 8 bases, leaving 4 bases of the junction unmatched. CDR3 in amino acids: CARRDSYGYTF. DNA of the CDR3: TGTGCCCGCCGGGACAGCTATGGCTACACCTTC.

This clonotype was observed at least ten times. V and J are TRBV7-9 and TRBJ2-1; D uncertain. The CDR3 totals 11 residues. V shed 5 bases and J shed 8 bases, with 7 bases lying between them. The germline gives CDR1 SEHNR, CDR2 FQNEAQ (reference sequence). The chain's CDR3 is CASSPAYEQFF. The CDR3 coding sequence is TGTGCCAGCAGCCCGGCTTATGAGCAGTTCTTC.

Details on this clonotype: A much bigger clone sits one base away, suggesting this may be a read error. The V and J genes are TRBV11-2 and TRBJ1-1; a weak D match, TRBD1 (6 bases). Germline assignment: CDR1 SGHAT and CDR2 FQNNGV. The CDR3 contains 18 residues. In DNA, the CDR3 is TGTGTCAGCAGCTTCCCTCGGGAACAGGGCGCGGGGAACACTGAAGCTTTCTTT. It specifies CVSSFPREQGAGNTEAFF. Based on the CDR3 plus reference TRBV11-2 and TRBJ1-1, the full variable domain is EAGVAQSPRYKIIEKRQSVAFWCNPISGHATLYWYQQILGQGPKLLIQFQNNGVVDDSQLPKDRFSAERLKGVDSTLKIQPAKLEDSAVYLCVSSFPREQGAGNTEAFFGQGTRLTVV.

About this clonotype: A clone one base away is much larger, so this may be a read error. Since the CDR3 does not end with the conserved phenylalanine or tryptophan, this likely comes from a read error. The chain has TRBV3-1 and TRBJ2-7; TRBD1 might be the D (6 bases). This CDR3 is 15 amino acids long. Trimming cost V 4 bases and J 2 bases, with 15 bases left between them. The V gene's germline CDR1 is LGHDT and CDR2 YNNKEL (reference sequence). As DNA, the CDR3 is TGTGCCAGCAGCCCACAGGGTTCCGGGGCCTACGAGCAGTACTCC. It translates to CASSPQGSGAYEQYS.

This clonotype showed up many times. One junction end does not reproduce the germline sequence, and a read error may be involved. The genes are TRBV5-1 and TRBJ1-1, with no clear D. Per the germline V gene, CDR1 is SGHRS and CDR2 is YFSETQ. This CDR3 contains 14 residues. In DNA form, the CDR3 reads TGCGCCAGCAGCTTGGCCGAATGGGCGGACCGGTTGCTCTTT. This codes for CASSLAEWADRLLF.

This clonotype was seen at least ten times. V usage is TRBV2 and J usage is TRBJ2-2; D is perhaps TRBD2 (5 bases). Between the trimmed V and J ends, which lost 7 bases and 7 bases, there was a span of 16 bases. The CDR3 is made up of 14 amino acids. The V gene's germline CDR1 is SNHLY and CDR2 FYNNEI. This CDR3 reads CASTEGLAGGELFF. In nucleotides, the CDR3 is TGTGCCAGCACTGAGGGCCTAGCCGGCGGGGAGCTGTTTTTT.

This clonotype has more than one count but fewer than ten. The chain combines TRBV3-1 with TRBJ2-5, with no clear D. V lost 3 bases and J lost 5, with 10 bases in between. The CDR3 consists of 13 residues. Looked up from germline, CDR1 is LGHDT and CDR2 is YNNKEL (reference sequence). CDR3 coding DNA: TGTGCCAGCAGCCAGGGGTTGCGGGAGACCCAGTACTTC. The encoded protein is CASSQGLRETQYF.

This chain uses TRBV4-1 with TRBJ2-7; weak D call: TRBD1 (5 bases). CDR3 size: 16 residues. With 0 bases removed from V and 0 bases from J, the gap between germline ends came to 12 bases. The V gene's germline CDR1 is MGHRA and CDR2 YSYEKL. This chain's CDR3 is CASSQEATTGSYEQYF. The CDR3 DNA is TGCGCCAGCAGCCAAGAGGCGACCACAGGCTCCTACGAGCAGTACTTC.

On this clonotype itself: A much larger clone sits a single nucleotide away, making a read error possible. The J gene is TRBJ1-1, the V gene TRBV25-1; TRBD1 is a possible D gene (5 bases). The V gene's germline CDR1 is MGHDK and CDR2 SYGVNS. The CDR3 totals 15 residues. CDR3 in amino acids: CVSSVPGGGGTEAFF. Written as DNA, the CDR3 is TGTGTCAGCAGTGTACCCGGGGGAGGAGGCACTGAAGCTTTCTTT.

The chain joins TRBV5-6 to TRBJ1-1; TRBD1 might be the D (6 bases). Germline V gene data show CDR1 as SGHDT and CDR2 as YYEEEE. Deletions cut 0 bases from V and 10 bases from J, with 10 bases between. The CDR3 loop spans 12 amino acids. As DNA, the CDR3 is TGTGCCAGCAGCTTGGCCGTAGGGGGAGCTTTCTTT. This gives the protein CASSLAVGGAFF.

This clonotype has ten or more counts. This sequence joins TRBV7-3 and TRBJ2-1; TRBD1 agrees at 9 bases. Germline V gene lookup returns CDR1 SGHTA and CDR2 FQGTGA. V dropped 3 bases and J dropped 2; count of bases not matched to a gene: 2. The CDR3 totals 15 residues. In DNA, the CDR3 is TGTGCCAGCAGCTTGGACAGGGGAACCTACAATGAGCAGTTCTTC. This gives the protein CASSLDRGTYNEQFF. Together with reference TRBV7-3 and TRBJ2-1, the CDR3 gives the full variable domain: GAGVSQTPSNKVTEKGKYVELRCDPISGHTALYWYRQSLGQGPEFLIYFQGTGAADDSGLPNDRFFAVRPEGSVSTLKIQRTERGDSAVYLCASSLDRGTYNEQFFGPGTRLTVL.

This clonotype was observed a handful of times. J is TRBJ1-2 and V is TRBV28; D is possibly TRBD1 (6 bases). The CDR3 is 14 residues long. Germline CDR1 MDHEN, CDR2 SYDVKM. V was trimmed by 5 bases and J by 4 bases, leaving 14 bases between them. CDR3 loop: CASSAGHWVYGYTF. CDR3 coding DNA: TGTGCCAGCAGTGCGGGACACTGGGTCTATGGCTACACCTTC.

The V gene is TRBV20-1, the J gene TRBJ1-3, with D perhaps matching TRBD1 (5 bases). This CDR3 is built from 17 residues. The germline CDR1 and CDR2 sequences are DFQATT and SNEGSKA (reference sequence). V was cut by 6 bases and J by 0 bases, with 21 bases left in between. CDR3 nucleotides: TGCAGTGCCAAGGGAGGGCGGGGCCTCGTCTCTGGAAACACCATATATTTT. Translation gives CSAKGGRGLVSGNTIYF.

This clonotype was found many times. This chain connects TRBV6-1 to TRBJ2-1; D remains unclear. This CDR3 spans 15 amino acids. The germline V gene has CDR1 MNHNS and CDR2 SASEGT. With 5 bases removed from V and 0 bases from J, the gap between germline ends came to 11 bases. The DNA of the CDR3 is TGTGCCAGCAGTTCCACCCACAGCTCCTACAATGAGCAGTTCTTC. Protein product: CASSSTHSSYNEQFF.

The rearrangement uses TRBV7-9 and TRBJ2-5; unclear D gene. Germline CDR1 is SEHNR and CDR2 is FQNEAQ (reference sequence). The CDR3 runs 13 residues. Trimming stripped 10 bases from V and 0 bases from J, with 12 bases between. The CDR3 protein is CAIRFTYQETQYF. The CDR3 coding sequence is TGTGCCATCCGTTTTACGTACCAAGAGACCCAGTACTTC.